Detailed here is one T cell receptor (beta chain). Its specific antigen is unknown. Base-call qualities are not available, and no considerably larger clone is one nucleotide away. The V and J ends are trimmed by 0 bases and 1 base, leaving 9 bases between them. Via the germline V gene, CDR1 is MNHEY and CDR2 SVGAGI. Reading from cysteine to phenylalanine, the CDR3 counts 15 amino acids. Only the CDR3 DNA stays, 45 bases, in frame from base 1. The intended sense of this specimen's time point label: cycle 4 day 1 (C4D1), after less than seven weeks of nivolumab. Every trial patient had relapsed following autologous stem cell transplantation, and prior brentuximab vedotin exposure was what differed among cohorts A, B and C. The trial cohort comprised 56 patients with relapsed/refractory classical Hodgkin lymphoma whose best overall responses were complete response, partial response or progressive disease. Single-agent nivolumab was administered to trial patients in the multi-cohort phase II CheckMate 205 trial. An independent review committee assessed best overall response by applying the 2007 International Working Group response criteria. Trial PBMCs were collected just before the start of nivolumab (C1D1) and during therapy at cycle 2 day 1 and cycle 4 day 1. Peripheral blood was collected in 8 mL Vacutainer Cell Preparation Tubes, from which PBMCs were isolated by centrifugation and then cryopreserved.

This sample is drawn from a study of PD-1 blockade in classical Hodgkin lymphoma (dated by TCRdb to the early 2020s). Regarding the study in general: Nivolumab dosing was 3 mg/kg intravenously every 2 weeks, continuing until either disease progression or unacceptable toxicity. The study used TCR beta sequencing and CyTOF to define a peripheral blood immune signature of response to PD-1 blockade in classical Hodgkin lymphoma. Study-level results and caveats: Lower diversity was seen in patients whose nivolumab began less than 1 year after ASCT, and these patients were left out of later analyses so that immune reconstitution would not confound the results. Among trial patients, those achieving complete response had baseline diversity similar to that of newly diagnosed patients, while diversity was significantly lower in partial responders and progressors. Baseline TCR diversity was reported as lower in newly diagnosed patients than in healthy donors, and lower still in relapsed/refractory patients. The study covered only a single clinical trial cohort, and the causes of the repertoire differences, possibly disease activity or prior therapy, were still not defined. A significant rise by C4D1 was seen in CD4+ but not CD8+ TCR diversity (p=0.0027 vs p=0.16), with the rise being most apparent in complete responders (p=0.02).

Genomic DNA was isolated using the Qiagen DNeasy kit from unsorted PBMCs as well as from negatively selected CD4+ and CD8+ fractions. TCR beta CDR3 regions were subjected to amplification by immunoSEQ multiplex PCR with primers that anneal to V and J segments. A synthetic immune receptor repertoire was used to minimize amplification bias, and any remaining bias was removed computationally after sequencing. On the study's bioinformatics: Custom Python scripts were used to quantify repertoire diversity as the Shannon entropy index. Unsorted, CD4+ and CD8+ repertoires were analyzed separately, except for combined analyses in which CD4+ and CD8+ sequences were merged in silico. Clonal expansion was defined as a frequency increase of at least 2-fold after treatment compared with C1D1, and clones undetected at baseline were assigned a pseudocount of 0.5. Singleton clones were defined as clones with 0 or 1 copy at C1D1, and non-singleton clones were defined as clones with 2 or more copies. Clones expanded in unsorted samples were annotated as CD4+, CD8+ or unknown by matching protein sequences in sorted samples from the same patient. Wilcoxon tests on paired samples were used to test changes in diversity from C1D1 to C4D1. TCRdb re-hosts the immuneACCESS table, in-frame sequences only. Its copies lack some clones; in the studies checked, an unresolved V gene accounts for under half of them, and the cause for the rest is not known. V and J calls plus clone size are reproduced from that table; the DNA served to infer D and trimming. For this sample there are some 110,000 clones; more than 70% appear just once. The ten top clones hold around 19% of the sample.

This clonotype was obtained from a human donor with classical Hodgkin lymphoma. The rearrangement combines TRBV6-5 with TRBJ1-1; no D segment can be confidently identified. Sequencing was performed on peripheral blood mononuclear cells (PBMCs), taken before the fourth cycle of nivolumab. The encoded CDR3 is CASSYSWGRNTEAFF. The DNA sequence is TGTGCCAGCAGTTACTCGTGGGGAAGGAACACTGAAGCTTTCTTT.